The source of this T cell receptor beta chain is a study of Ad26.COV2.S vaccination and SARS-CoV-2 variants. Some clones are missing from TCRdb's copy, which holds only in-frame ones; the method was immunoSEQ multiplex PCR. This table holds 350,000 to 400,000 clones, roughly nine tenths found once. Regarding treatment: roughly 18 received Ad26.COV2.S at low or high dose, single or two shots; 5 received placebo; per-sample allocation not given. The samples date from day 63 after the first vaccine or placebo injection. Boston provided a donor who was an adult aged 18-55 years. The study used a vaccine consisting of an Ad26 vector that expressed Wuhan-strain SARS-CoV-2 spike. Deletions cut 3 bases from V and 5 bases from J, with 13 bases between. The CDR3 is 14 amino acids. Germline assignment: CDR1 MDHEN and CDR2 SYDVKM.

This receptor was identified in a person aged 18 to 59 who received the Ad26.COV2.S COVID-19 vaccine or a placebo. This chain connects TRBV28 to TRBJ1-1; the D is unclear. The material sequenced was peripheral blood, taken in a trial of Ad26.COV2.S vaccine versus placebo. CDR3 amino acids: CASSFDPSGTEAFF. The DNA for the CDR3 is TGTGCCAGCAGTTTTGACCCATCGGGGACTGAAGCTTTCTTT. Combining the CDR3 with reference TRBV28 and TRBJ1-1 gives the whole variable domain DVKVTQSSRYLVKRTGEKVFLECVQDMDHENMFWYRQDPGLGLRLIYFSYDVKMKEKGDIPEGYSVSREKKERFSLILESASTNQTSMYLCASSFDPSGTEAFFGQGTRLTVV.